Following are 23 T cell receptor beta chains from one sample sequenced in a study of early T cells in non-severe SARS-CoV-2 infection. TCRdb fed the 5' RACE reads into MiXCR, producing one record per CDR3 protein. The sample includes around 93,000 distinct CDR3 sequences, 9.5% to 15% of them seen just once. The source was whole blood, collected at baseline. Receptors originate from an adult who was a healthcare worker with PCR-confirmed SARS-CoV-2 infection or an uninfected control (not recorded which).

The rearrangement joins TRBV5-1 to TRBJ2-3, with D possibly matching TRBD2 (6 bases). Germline V gene data show CDR1 as SGHRS and CDR2 as YFSETQ. V lost 4 bases, J lost 4 bases, and 19 bases lay in between. CDR3 length equals 16 residues. The CDR3, as DNA: TGCGCCAGCAGCAAACGTGGGGGGAATAGCGCAGATACGCAGTATTTT. This gives the protein CASSKRGGNSADTQYF.

This clonotype was counted at least ten times. The chain links TRBV28 to TRBJ2-1; TRBD2 matches at 7 bases. CDR1 MDHEN and CDR2 SYDVKM come from the germline V gene. The CDR3 is 16 residues long. After removal of 5 bases from V and 11 bases from J, the junction contained 18 bases not matched to a gene. This CDR3 reads CASSLPRGTNGGKQFF. The CDR3 coding sequence is TGTGCCAGCAGTCTCCCAAGAGGGACTAACGGGGGGAAGCAGTTCTTC.

This clonotype was counted at least ten times. J is TRBJ2-3 and V is TRBV20-1, with TRBD2 matching over 8 bases. Germline assignment: CDR1 DFQATT and CDR2 SNEGSKA (reference sequence). The CDR3 is 12 amino acids. Trimming removed 3 bases from V and 4 bases from J; junction bases left unmatched: 0. The CDR3 coding sequence is TGCAGTGCTAGCGGGGGGGCAGATACGCAGTATTTT. Its translation is CSASGGADTQYF.

This clonotype has only a few counts. The V and J genes are TRBV24-1 and TRBJ1-5, with D unclear. The CDR3 is 15 residues long. V dropped 4 bases and J dropped 0 bases, with 9 bases sitting between them. Germline CDR1 is KGHDR and CDR2 is SFDVKD. The CDR3 bases are TGTGCCACCAGTGACCCAGGTGGTAGCAATCAGCCCCAGCATTTT. This codes for CATSDPGGSNQPQHF.

This clonotype occurred a few times. CDR3 coding DNA: TGTGCCACCAGTTTCGGAGAGACCCAGTACTTC. Translation gives CATSFGETQYF. This sequence joins TRBV24-1 and TRBJ2-5; no definite D call. CDR3 length: 11 residues. Trimming shortened V by 6 bases and J by 4 bases, and 5 bases separated the two germline ends. CDR1 and CDR2 from the germline V gene are KGHDR and SFDVKD.

The table lists this clonotype with many counts. The chain uses TRBV7-8 and TRBJ1-5; a weak D match, TRBD1 (5 bases). Germline-derived CDR1 and CDR2 are SGHVS and FQNEAQ. The V end lost 0 bases, the J end lost 4 bases, and 10 bases lay between the germline ends. The CDR3 contains 15 residues. The CDR3 is CASSLARGQNQPQHF. The CDR3 DNA reads as TGTGCCAGCAGCTTAGCTAGGGGCCAAAATCAGCCCCAGCATTTT. Based on the CDR3 plus reference TRBV7-8 and TRBJ1-5, the full variable domain is GAGVSQSPRYKVAKRGQDVALRCDPISGHVSLFWYQQALGQGPEFLTYFQNEAQLDKSGLPSDRFFAERPEGSVSTLKIQRTQQEDSAVYLCASSLARGQNQPQHFGDGTRLSIL.

This clonotype was seen a few times. The chain links TRBV5-5 to TRBJ1-4; possible D gene TRBD1, 5 bases. The CDR3 has 15 amino acids. Trimming shortened V by 4 bases and J by 0 bases, and 10 bases separated the two germline ends. Germline CDR1 and CDR2: SGHKS and YYEKEE (reference sequence). As DNA, the CDR3 is TGTGCCAGCAGCAGGGACTTACCAACTAATGAAAAACTGTTTTTT. This translates into CASSRDLPTNEKLFF.

V and J are TRBV2 and TRBJ1-5; a weak D match, TRBD1 (6 bases). CDR3 length: 13 amino acids. Trimming shortened V by 11 bases and J by 4 bases, and 15 bases separated the two germline ends. Germline CDR1 and CDR2: SNHLY and FYNNEI. The CDR3 DNA follows: TGTGCCTGCCGGACAGCGTCAAATCAGCCCCAGCATTTT. As protein: CACRTASNQPQHF.

This clonotype was detected ten times or more. The rearrangement uses TRBV7-3 and TRBJ2-3; D may be TRBD2 (6 bases). Trimming removed 1 base at V and 5 bases at J, with 7 bases between. Germline values: CDR1 SGHTA, CDR2 FQGTGA. This CDR3 is built from 13 residues. In DNA form, the CDR3 reads TGTGCCAGCAGCTTAAGGGGAGGAGATACGCAGTATTTT. Amino acids: CASSLRGGDTQYF.

The chain couples TRBV5-4 to TRBJ2-7; TRBD1 agrees at 7 bases. CDR1 and CDR2 from the germline V gene are SGHNT and YYREEE (reference sequence). The CDR3 loop spans 14 amino acids. Losses at the gene ends were 4 bases for V and 4 bases for J; bases not matched to a gene: 8. The CDR3 bases are TGTGCCAGCAGCATTGGGGGACAGACTTACGAGCAGTACTTC. This sequence encodes CASSIGGQTYEQYF.

This clonotype was observed once. This chain links TRBV24-1 with TRBJ2-1, with D unresolved. CDR1 KGHDR and CDR2 SFDVKD come from the germline V gene. Trimming cost V 5 bases and J 0 bases, with 4 bases left between them. The CDR3 is 13 residues long. The DNA of the CDR3 is TGTGCCACCAGTGGTGTCTCCTACAATGAGCAGTTCTTC. Its protein product is CATSGVSYNEQFF.

This clonotype was counted a few times. The gene calls are TRBV11-2 and TRBJ1-2, with a tentative D call TRBD1 (6 bases). V lost 3 bases and J 4 bases, leaving 12 bases between the germline ends. The germline CDR1 and CDR2 sequences are SGHAT and FQNNGV. The CDR3 is 14 amino acids. The CDR3 reads CASSLSGAGYGYTF. The CDR3 DNA reads as TGTGCCAGCAGCTTGTCGGGGGCCGGCTATGGCTACACCTTC.

This clonotype was picked up many times. The chain carries TRBV7-2 and TRBJ2-3; 11 bases fit TRBD2. The V gene end was trimmed by 7 bases and the J gene end by 0 bases; junction bases not matched to a gene: 9. The germline CDR1 and CDR2 sequences are SGHTA and FQGNSA. The CDR3 is 17 residues long. The CDR3 loop is CASKFSGRAPSTDTQYF. The CDR3 nucleotides are TGTGCCAGCAAGTTTAGCGGGAGGGCCCCTAGCACAGATACGCAGTATTTT.

V and J are TRBV11-3 and TRBJ1-1; no definite D call. Germline V gene sequence: CDR1 SGHNT, CDR2 YENEEA. The length of the CDR3 is 12 residues. V lost 8 bases and J 8 bases, leaving 15 bases between the germline ends. CDR3: CASGYLAGEAFF. CDR3 bases: TGTGCCAGCGGGTACTTAGCCGGGGAAGCTTTCTTT. Together with reference TRBV11-3 and TRBJ1-1, the CDR3 gives the full variable domain: EAGVVQSPRYKIIEKKQPVAFWCNPISGHNTLYWYLQNLGQGPELLIRYENEEAVDDSQLPKDRFSAERLKGVDSTLKIQPAELGDSAVYLCASGYLAGEAFFGQGTRLTVV.

This clonotype was counted many times. The rearrangement uses TRBV11-2 and TRBJ2-2; D is unresolved. The CDR3 loop spans 15 amino acids. V lost 3 bases to trimming and J lost 3 bases, with 11 bases between them. The germline V gene encodes CDR1 SGHAT and CDR2 FQNNGV. The CDR3 loop reads CASSLRGWDTGELFF. The CDR3 DNA sequence: TGTGCCAGCAGCTTGCGCGGCTGGGACACCGGGGAGCTGTTTTTT. Complete variable domain (other parts from reference TRBV11-2 and TRBJ2-2): EAGVAQSPRYKIIEKRQSVAFWCNPISGHATLYWYQQILGQGPKLLIQFQNNGVVDDSQLPKDRFSAERLKGVDSTLKIQPAKLEDSAVYLCASSLRGWDTGELFFGEGSRLTVL.

This clonotype occurred many times. This chain links TRBV2 with TRBJ2-7, with D perhaps TRBD2 (5 bases). The V gene's germline CDR1 is SNHLY and CDR2 FYNNEI. Trimming removed 9 bases from V and 3 bases from J, with 15 bases in between. The CDR3 length is 13 residues. CDR3 DNA sequence: TGTGCCAGTATCAGCGGCACCCTCTACGAGCAGTACTTC. It encodes CASISGTLYEQYF. The full variable domain, its missing parts supplied by reference TRBV2 and TRBJ2-7, is EPEVTQTPSHQVTQMGQEVILRCVPISNHLYFYWYRQILGQKVEFLVSFYNNEISEKSEIFDDQFSVERPDGSNFTLKIRSTKLEDSAMYFCASISGTLYEQYFGPGTRLTVT.

The rearrangement uses TRBV20-1 and TRBJ2-3; the D gene is possibly TRBD2 (6 bases). V shed 0 bases and J shed 4 bases, with 14 bases lying between them. In germline, CDR1 is DFQATT, CDR2 SNEGSKA (reference sequence). This CDR3 has 15 residues. The CDR3 region has the DNA TGCAGTGCTAGAGATTGGGCCGGGAGTGCAGATACGCAGTATTTT. Its protein is CSARDWAGSADTQYF.

This clonotype turned up a few times. The gene calls are TRBV6-5 and TRBJ2-1, with 10 bases matching TRBD2. CDR1 is MNHEY and CDR2 is SVGAGI in the germline V gene. Losses at the gene ends were 6 bases for V and 7 bases for J; bases not matched to a gene: 6. The CDR3 runs to 14 residues. The CDR3 spells CASSRLAGTNEQFF. The CDR3 DNA is TGTGCCAGCAGCCGACTAGCGGGCACAAATGAGCAGTTCTTC.

In this sample, this clonotype turned up a few times. The rearrangement joins TRBV20-1 to TRBJ2-3; TRBD2 matches 10 bases. With V trimmed by 6 bases and J by 5 bases, 11 bases remained unmatched. Per germline, CDR1 DFQATT and CDR2 SNEGSKA (reference sequence). This CDR3 has 15 amino acids. The CDR3 region is CSASSGRAQEDTQYF. The CDR3 DNA follows: TGCAGTGCGTCGAGCGGGAGGGCCCAGGAAGATACGCAGTATTTT.

This clonotype has a handful of counts. The CDR3 nucleotides read TGTGCCAGTAGTATACCCTCGAGGGGACTTACCTACGAGCAGTACTTC. It is translated as CASSIPSRGLTYEQYF. The chain has TRBV19 and TRBJ2-7; maybe TRBD2 (6 bases). The CDR3 consists of 16 residues. CDR1 LNHDA and CDR2 SQIVND come from the germline V gene (reference sequence). Deletions cut 2 bases from V and 2 bases from J, with 16 bases between.

This clonotype was counted a few times. This chain links TRBV11-2 with TRBJ2-5; a possible D gene is TRBD1 (5 bases). Deletions cut 7 bases from V and 5 bases from J, with 17 bases between. The CDR3 consists of 14 residues. CDR1 SGHAT and CDR2 FQNNGV come from the germline V gene. CDR3 region: CASTAQGVGETQYF. In nucleotides, the CDR3 is TGTGCCAGCACCGCTCAAGGGGTGGGGGAGACCCAGTACTTC.

This clonotype turned up a few times. The chain combines TRBV9 with TRBJ2-2, with D uncertain. The CDR3 extends over 18 amino acids. CDR1 and CDR2 (germline): SGDLS, YYNGEE. The ends were cut back, 0 bases at V and 2 bases at J, with 17 bases in the middle. DNA of the CDR3: TGTGCCAGCAGCGTAGGGGGTCAGGCCCTTAGAAACACCGGGGAGCTGTTTTTT. The encoded protein is CASSVGGQALRNTGELFF. Full variable domain (rest looked up from reference TRBV9 and TRBJ2-2): DSGVTQTPKHLITATGQRVTLRCSPRSGDLSVYWYQQSLDQGLQFLIQYYNGEERAKGNILERFSAQQFPDLHSELNLSSLELGDSALYFCASSVGGQALRNTGELFFGEGSRLTVL.

The chain links TRBV24-1 to TRBJ2-2; D is perhaps TRBD1 (6 bases). CDR3 size: 16 residues. Looked up from germline, CDR1 is KGHDR and CDR2 is SFDVKD. V lost 4 bases and J lost 0, with 11 bases in between. CDR3 residues: CATSDSGHANTGELFF. In nucleotides, the CDR3 is TGTGCCACCAGTGACTCGGGACACGCGAACACCGGGGAGCTGTTTTTT.